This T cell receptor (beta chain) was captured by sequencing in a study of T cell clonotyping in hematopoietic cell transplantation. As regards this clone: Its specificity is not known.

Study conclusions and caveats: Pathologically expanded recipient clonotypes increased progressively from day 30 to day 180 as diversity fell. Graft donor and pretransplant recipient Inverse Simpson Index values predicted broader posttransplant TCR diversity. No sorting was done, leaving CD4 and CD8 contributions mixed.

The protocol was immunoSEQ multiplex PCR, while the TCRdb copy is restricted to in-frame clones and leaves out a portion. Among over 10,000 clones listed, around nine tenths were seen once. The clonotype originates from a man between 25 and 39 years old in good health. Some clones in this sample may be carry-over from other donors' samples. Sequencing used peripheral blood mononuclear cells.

CDR3 coding DNA: TGTGCCAGCAGTTTAGCCAGGGTCAATCAGCCCCAGCATTTT. It is translated as CASSLARVNQPQHF. The chain combines TRBV6-5 with TRBJ1-5; a possible D gene is TRBD1 (5 bases). CDR3 length: 14 residues. Trimming shortened V by 4 bases and J by 3 bases, and 10 bases separated the two germline ends. The V gene's germline CDR1 is MNHEY and CDR2 SVGAGI.